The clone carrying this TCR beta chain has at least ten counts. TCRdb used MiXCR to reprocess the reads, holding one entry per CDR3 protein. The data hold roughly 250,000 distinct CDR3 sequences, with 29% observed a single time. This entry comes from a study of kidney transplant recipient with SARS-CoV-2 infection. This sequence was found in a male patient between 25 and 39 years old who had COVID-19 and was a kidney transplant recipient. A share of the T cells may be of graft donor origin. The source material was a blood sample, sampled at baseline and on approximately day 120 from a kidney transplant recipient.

As DNA, the CDR3 is TGTGCCAGCAGCTTAAGTTTCGGGACAGGAACAAGTGGCTACACCTTC. Translating gives CASSLSFGTGTSGYTF. The rearrangement uses TRBV7-9 and TRBJ1-2; 8 positions match TRBD1. CDR3 length: 16 amino acids. Germline CDR1 and CDR2: SEHNR and FQNEAQ (reference sequence). The V segment lost 2 bases and the J segment 7 bases; nucleotides outside the gene matches: 12.